The entry below gives a single T cell receptor (beta chain) sequence along with its context. With V trimmed by 2 bases and J by 2 bases, 5 bases remained unmatched. Germline V gene lookup returns CDR1 LGHNA and CDR2 YSLEER. There are 15 residues in the CDR3. TCRdb's table, derived via immunoSEQ multiplex PCR, lists solely in-frame clones and lacks some. Of more than 12,000 clones listed, approximately 84% were seen once; the top ten hold over 4%. The source of the sample is a study of T cells in localized non-small cell lung cancer. The rearrangement joins TRBV4-3 to TRBJ2-7; 8 nucleotides align to TRBD1. The TCR sequence derives from a female donor of 60 years or more with stage I squamous cell lung carcinoma. This specimen was peripheral blood, taken before any cancer treatment. The CDR3 loop is CASSQLATGAYEQYF. In DNA form, the CDR3 reads TGCGCCAGCAGCCAACTGGCGACAGGGGCCTACGAGCAGTACTTC.